This is a list of T cell receptor beta chains from one sample in a study of T cells in localized non-small cell lung cancer. Some clones are missing from TCRdb's copy, which holds only in-frame ones; the method was immunoSEQ multiplex PCR. Seen here are some 11,000 clones, roughly four fifths observed once, and the top ten hold 15% to 20%. The sample was peripheral blood mononuclear cells, taken before any cancer treatment. These receptors were taken from an older female donor with stage II lung adenocarcinoma. The CDR3 runs from the conserved cysteine through the conserved F or W. The D gene is left open where the match is weak. The size entry is marked missing in some rows and otherwise reads once, few, many or a size class.

length	V	size	J	D	CDR3	DNA
16	TRBV9	NA	TRBJ2-2	TRBD1	CASSALQGSSTGELFF	TGTGCCAGCAGTGCCCTACAGGGGAGTTCGACCGGGGAGCTGTTTTTT
14	TRBV4-2	NA	TRBJ1-2	NA	CASSQDLQVVGYTF	TGTGCCAGCAGCCAAGATCTACAGGTCGTAGGCTACACCTTC
14	TRBV28	NA	TRBJ1-2	NA	CASSRTVPGWSYTF	TGTGCCAGCAGCAGGACAGTACCAGGTTGGAGCTACACCTTC
18	TRBV6-4	NA	TRBJ2-5	TRBD1	CARTRKGPPRTGGETQYF	TGTGCCCGAACACGAAAAGGGCCTCCTCGGACAGGGGGAGAGACCCAGTACTTC
14	TRBV5-1	NA	TRBJ1-2	NA	CASSLEQGGYGYTF	TGCGCCAGCAGCTTGGAACAGGGAGGCTATGGCTACACCTTC
15	TRBV5-1	NA	TRBJ1-2	NA	CASSSLQGGRDGYTF	TGCGCCAGCAGCTCCCTACAGGGAGGCCGGGATGGCTACACCTTC
14	TRBV9	NA	TRBJ2-2	NA	CASSVGQNTGELFF	TGTGCCAGCAGCGTAGGTCAAAACACCGGGGAGCTGTTTTTT
17	TRBV10-1	NA	TRBJ2-5	TRBD2	CASRREGGISGQETQYF	TGCGCCAGCAGGAGGGAGGGCGGGATTAGCGGCCAAGAGACCCAGTACTTC
12	TRBV4-1	once	TRBJ1-5	NA	CASNQDMGTQHF	TGCGCCAGCAACCAAGACATGGGGACCCAGCATTTT
13	TRBV7-7	NA	TRBJ1-1	NA	CASSTTVNTEAFF	TGTGCTAGCAGCACAACGGTAAACACTGAAGCTTTCTTT
16	TRBV15	NA	TRBJ1-5	NA	CATSRGTGTINQPQHF	TGTGCCACCAGCAGAGGGACCGGGACAATAAATCAGCCCCAGCATTTT
16	TRBV7-2	NA	TRBJ1-2	TRBD1	CASSPVTGGAWYGYTF	TGTGCCAGCAGCCCGGTTACAGGGGGCGCGTGGTATGGCTACACCTTC
16	TRBV7-6	once	TRBJ2-2	TRBD2	CASSLRGGSVAGELFF	TGTGCCAGCAGCTTACGGGGAGGGTCAGTCGCCGGGGAGCTGTTTTTT
13	TRBV7-6	NA	TRBJ1-5	NA	CASSLGPGQPQHF	TGTGCCAGCAGCCTCGGACCGGGTCAGCCCCAGCATTTT
15	TRBV19	NA	TRBJ2-5	NA	CASSGFPLTEETQYF	TGTGCCAGTAGTGGCTTTCCACTCACGGAGGAGACCCAGTACTTC
14	TRBV5-1	once	TRBJ1-1	NA	CASSTGTQNTEAFF	TGCGCCAGCAGCACGGGGACACAGAACACTGAAGCTTTCTTT
15	TRBV5-1	NA	TRBJ1-4	TRBD1	CASSWGTGVGEKLFF	TGCGCCAGCAGCTGGGGCACAGGGGTTGGTGAAAAACTGTTTTTT
15	TRBV7-6	once	TRBJ2-7	NA	CASSLGQGPTYEQYF	TGTGCCAGCAGCTTAGGGCAGGGGCCTACCTACGAGCAGTACTTC
11	TRBV11-2	few	TRBJ1-2	NA	CASSSSYGYTF	TGTGCCAGCAGCTCTAGCTATGGCTACACCTTC
13	TRBV7-2	NA	TRBJ1-1	NA	CASSFQGNTEAFF	TGTGCCAGCAGCTTCCAAGGGAACACTGAAGCTTTCTTT
14	TRBV2	NA	TRBJ1-1	NA	CASSGRWQDSEAFF	TGTGCCAGCAGTGGCAGGTGGCAAGACAGTGAAGCTTTCTTT
13	TRBV5-1	NA	TRBJ2-5	NA	CASSPGVKETQYF	TGCGCCAGCAGCCCCGGTGTAAAGGAGACCCAGTACTTC
11	TRBV20-1	NA	TRBJ2-1	NA	CSASNGNEQFF	TGCAGTGCTAGCAACGGTAATGAGCAGTTCTTC
10	TRBV6-1	NA	TRBJ1-1	NA	CASYLRAAFF	TGTGCCAGCTATCTGAGAGCAGCTTTCTTT
14	TRBV6-5	NA	TRBJ2-7	TRBD1	CASRRDRGAYEQYF	TGTGCCAGCAGGAGAGACAGGGGAGCCTACGAGCAGTACTTC
16	TRBV11-3	NA	TRBJ1-2	TRBD1	CASSLMGAGQGYGYTF	TGTGCCAGCAGCTTAATGGGCGCGGGACAGGGCTATGGCTACACCTTC
14	TRBV19	NA	TRBJ1-3	NA	CASSIAASGNTIYF	TGTGCCAGTAGTATAGCTGCGTCTGGAAACACCATATATTTT
15	TRBV19	NA	TRBJ1-5	TRBD1	CASSMNRGGDQPQHF	TGTGCCAGTAGTATGAACAGGGGTGGGGATCAGCCCCAGCATTTT
16	TRBV27	NA	TRBJ2-6	NA	CASSLLDSSGANVLTF	TGTGCCAGCAGTTTATTGGACAGCTCTGGGGCCAACGTCCTGACTTTC
13	TRBV2	NA	TRBJ1-1	NA	CASSGEEKTEAFF	TGTGCCAGCAGTGGAGAGGAGAAGACTGAAGCTTTCTTT
16	TRBV2	few	TRBJ2-1	TRBD2	CASSGLLAGGYNEQFF	TGTGCCAGCAGTGGTTTATTAGCGGGGGGGTACAATGAGCAGTTCTTC
15	TRBV28	once	TRBJ1-4	TRBD1	CASSDPGTGVEKLFF	TGTGCCAGCAGTGATCCCGGGACAGGGGTGGAAAAACTGTTTTTT